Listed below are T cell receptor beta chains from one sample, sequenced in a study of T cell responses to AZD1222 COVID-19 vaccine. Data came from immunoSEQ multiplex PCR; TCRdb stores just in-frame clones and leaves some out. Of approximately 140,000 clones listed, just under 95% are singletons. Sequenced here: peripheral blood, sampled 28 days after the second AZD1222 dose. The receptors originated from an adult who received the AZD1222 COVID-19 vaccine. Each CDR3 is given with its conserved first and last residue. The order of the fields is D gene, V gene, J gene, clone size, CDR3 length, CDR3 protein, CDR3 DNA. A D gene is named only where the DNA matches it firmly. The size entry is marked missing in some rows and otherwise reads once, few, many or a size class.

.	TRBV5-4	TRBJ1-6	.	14	CASSLPQGVGPLHF	TGTGCCAGCAGCCTTCCCCAGGGTGTTGGACCCCTCCACTTT
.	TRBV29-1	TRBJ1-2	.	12	CSVEETSYGYTF	TGCAGCGTTGAAGAGACGTCATATGGCTACACCTTC
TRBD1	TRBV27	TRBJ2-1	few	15	CASSPRTGTYNEQFF	TGTGCCAGCAGTCCCCGGACAGGGACCTACAATGAGCAGTTCTTC
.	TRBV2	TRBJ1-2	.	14	CASSELGRNYGYTF	TGTGCCAGCAGTGAATTAGGGCGAAACTATGGCTACACCTTC
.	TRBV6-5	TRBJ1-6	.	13	CASSYSRGRPLHF	TGTGCCAGCAGTTACTCGAGGGGCCGCCCCCTCCACTTT
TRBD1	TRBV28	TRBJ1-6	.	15	CASSPFQGAQSPLHF	TGTGCCAGCAGCCCTTTCCAGGGGGCGCAGAGCCCCCTCCACTTT
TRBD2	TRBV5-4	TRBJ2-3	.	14	CASSLGTRGDTQYF	TGTGCCAGCAGCTTAGGGACTAGGGGAGATACGCAGTATTTT
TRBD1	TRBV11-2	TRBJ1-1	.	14	CASTWKDRATEAFF	TGTGCCAGCACCTGGAAGGACAGGGCCACTGAAGCTTTCTTT
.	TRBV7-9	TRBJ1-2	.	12	CASSPDSYGYTF	TGTGCCAGCAGCCCAGACAGTTACGGCTACACCTTC
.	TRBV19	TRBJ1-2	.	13	CASSTGLSYGYTF	TGTGCCAGTAGTACCGGACTTTCCTATGGCTACACCTTC
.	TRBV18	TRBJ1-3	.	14	CASSPPDWGNTIYF	TGTGCCAGCTCACCACCGGACTGGGGAAACACCATATATTTT
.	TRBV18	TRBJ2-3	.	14	CASSPPITPDTQYF	TGTGCCAGCTCACCACCGATCACCCCAGATACGCAGTATTTT
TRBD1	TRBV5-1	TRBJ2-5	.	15	CASQYRTGAQETQYF	TGCGCCTCCCAGTACCGGACAGGGGCCCAAGAGACCCAGTACTTC
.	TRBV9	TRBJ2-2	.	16	CASSVGRGVRAGELFF	TGTGCCAGCAGCGTAGGCAGGGGTGTAAGGGCCGGGGAGCTGTTTTTT
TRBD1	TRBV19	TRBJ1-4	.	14	CASSATGLGEKLFF	TGTGCCAGTAGTGCGACAGGGCTTGGTGAAAAACTGTTTTTT
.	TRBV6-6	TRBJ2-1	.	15	CASSRRGGSYNEQFF	TGTGCCAGCAGCCGCAGGGGGGGTTCCTACAATGAGCAGTTCTTC
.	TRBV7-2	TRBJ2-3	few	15	CASSDRRGSTDTQYF	TGTGCCAGCAGCGACCGGAGAGGGAGTACAGATACGCAGTATTTT
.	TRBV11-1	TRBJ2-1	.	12	CASSRRAGEQFF	TGTGCCAGCAGCCGGCGGGCGGGTGAGCAGTTCTTC
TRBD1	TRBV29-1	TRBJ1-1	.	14	CSVAGTGSGTEAFF	TGCAGCGTTGCCGGGACAGGGTCAGGCACTGAAGCTTTCTTT
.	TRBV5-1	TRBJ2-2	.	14	CASSPSNRAGELFF	TGCGCCAGCAGCCCATCAAACAGGGCCGGGGAGCTGTTTTTT
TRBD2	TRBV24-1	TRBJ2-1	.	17	CATSDLSLAGGSREQFF	TGTGCCACCAGTGATTTGAGCCTAGCGGGAGGGTCGCGGGAGCAGTTCTTC
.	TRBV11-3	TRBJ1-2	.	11	CASSLGGGYTF	TGTGCCAGCAGCTTGGGGGGCGGCTACACCTTC
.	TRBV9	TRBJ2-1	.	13	CASSVGSYNEQFF	TGTGCCAGCAGCGTAGGCTCCTACAATGAGCAGTTCTTC
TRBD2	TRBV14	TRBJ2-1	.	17	CASSQDRGLAAYNEQFF	TGTGCCAGCAGCCAAGATCGAGGGCTAGCGGCCTACAATGAGCAGTTCTTC
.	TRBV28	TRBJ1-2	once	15	CASSLPGLANYGYTF	TGTGCCAGCAGCCTCCCGGGCCTCGCTAACTATGGCTACACCTTC
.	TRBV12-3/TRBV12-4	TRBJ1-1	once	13	CASSFGLDTEAFF	TGTGCCAGCAGTTTCGGCCTTGACACTGAAGCTTTCTTT
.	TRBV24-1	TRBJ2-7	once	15	CATSGDGRGSYEQYF	TGTGCCACCAGTGGGGACGGCCGTGGAAGCTACGAGCAGTACTTC
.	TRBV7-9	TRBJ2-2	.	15	CASSLVDANTGELFF	TGTGCCAGCAGCTTAGTCGACGCGAACACCGGGGAGCTGTTTTTT
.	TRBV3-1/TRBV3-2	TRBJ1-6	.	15	CASSQYPGVGSPLHF	TGTGCCAGCAGCCAATATCCAGGGGTTGGTTCACCCCTCCACTTT
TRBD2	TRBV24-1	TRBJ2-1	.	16	CATSDTGTSGRAEQFF	TGTGCCACCAGTGATACCGGGACTAGCGGGAGGGCTGAGCAGTTCTTC
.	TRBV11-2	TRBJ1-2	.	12	CASSLSAGRTTF	TGTGCCAGCAGCTTGTCGGCAGGGCGGACCACCTTC
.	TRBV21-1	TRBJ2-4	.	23	CASTPRGFVWDDSGKGAKNIQYF	TGTGCCAGCACTCCAAGAGGGTTCGTTTGGGACGATAGCGGGAAGGGAGCCAAAAACATTCAGTACTTC
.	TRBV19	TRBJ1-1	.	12	CASSMAGGEAFF	TGTGCCAGTAGTATGGCCGGGGGTGAAGCTTTCTTT
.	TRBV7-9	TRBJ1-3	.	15	CASSFFGPSGNTIYF	TGTGCCAGCAGCTTTTTCGGCCCGTCTGGAAACACCATATATTTT
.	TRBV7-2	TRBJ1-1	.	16	CASSLGPGPGTNEAFF	TGTGCCAGCAGCTTAGGGCCGGGACCGGGCACCAATGAAGCTTTCTTT
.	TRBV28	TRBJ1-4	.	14	CASRTGATNEKLFF	TGTGCCAGCAGAACGGGGGCAACTAATGAAAAACTGTTTTTT
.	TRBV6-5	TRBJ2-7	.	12	CASGGPPYEQYF	TGTGCCAGCGGCGGCCCTCCCTACGAGCAGTACTTC
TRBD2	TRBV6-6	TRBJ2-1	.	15	CASKESGRAGNEQFF	TGTGCCAGCAAAGAGAGCGGGAGGGCCGGAAATGAGCAGTTCTTC
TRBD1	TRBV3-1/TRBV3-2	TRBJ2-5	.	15	CASSRGQGVVETQYF	TGTGCCAGCAGCCGTGGACAGGGGGTGGTAGAGACCCAGTACTTC